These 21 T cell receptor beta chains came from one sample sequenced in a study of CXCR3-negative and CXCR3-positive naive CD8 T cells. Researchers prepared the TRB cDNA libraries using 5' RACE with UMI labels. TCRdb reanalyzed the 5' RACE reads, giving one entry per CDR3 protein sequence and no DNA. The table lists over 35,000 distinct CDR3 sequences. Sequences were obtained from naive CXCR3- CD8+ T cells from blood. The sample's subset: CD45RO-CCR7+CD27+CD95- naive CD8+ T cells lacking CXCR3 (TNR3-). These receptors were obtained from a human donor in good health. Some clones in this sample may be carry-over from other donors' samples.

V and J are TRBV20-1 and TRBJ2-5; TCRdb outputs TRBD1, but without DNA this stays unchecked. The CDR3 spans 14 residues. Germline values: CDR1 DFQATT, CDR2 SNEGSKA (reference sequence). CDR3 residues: CSARGGTARETQYF.

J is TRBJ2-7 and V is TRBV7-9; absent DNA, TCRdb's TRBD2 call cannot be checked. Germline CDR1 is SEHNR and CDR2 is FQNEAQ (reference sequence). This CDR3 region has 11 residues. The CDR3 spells CASEAANEQYF.

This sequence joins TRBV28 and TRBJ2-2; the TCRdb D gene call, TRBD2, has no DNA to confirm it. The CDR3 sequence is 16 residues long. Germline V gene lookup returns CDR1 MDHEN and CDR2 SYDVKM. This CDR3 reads CASTPEGRINTGELFF.

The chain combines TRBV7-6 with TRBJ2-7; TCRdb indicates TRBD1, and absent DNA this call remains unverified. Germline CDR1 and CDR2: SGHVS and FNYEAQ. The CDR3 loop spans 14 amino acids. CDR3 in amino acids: CASKGQGASYEQYF. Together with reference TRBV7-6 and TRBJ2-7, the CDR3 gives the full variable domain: GAGVSQSPRYKVTKRGQDVALRCDPISGHVSLYWYRQALGQGPEFLTYFNYEAQQDKSGLPNDRFSAERPEGSISTLTIQRTEQRDSAMYRCASKGQGASYEQYFGPGTRLTVT.

The CDR3 sequence is CASSFVGSSEQFF. This chain connects TRBV5-1 to TRBJ2-1. Per the germline V gene, CDR1 is SGHRS and CDR2 is YFSETQ. The CDR3 contains 13 residues.

CDR3 region: CAIRQGWSNQPQHF. This chain links TRBV28 with TRBJ1-5; TCRdb designates TRBD1, a call that cannot be tested without DNA. The CDR3 sequence is 14 residues long. Germline-derived CDR1 and CDR2 are MDHEN and SYDVKM.

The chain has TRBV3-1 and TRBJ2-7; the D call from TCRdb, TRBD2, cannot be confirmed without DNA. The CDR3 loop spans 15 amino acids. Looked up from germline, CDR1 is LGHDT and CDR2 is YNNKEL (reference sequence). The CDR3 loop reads CASSQVGTNHYEQYF.

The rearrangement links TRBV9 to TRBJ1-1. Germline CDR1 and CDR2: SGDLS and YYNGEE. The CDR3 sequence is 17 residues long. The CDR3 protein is CASSVVPNRPGGTEAFF.

Here the CDR3 reads CASSLSDSSYEQYF. The V gene is TRBV27, the J gene TRBJ2-7; TCRdb indicates TRBD1, and absent DNA this call remains unverified. This CDR3 comprises 14 residues. Per germline, CDR1 MNHEY and CDR2 SMNVEV (reference sequence).

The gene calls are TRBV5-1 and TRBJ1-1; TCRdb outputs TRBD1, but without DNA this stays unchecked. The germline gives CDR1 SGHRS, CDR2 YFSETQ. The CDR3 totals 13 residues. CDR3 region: CASSLGTGGEAFF.

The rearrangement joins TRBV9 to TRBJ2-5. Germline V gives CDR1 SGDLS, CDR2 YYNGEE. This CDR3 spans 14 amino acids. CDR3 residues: CASSLGHPYETQYF.

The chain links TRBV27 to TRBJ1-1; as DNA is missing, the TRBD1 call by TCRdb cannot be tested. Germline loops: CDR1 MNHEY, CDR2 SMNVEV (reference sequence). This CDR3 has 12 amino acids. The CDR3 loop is CASSFGAGETFF.

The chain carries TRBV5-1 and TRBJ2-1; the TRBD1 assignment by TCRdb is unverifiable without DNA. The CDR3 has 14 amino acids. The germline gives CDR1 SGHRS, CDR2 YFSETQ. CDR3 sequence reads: CASSYGTGDNEQFF.

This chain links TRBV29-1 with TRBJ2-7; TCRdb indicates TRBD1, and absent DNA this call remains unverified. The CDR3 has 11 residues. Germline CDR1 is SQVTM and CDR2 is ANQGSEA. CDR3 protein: CSVWGVEEQYF.

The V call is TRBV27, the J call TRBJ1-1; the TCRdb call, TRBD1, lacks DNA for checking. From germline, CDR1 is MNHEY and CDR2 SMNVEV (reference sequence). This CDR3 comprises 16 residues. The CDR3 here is CASSKTGGWVNTEAFF.

The CDR3 spells CASSTSGLAGATTGELFF. This chain joins TRBV12-3 or TRBV12-4 and TRBJ2-2; checking the TCRdb D call of TRBD2 is not possible without DNA. The CDR3 consists of 18 residues.

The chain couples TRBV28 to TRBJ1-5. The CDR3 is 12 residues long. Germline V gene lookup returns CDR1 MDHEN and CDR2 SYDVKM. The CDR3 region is CASSTPAQPQHF.

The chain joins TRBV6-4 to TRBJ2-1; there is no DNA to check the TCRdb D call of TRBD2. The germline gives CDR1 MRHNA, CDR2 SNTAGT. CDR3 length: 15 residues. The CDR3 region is CASSGGSNSYNEQFF.

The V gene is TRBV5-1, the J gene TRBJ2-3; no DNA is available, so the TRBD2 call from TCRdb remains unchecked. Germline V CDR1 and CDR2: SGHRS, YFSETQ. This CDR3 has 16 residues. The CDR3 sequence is CASSSGISAGADTQYF.

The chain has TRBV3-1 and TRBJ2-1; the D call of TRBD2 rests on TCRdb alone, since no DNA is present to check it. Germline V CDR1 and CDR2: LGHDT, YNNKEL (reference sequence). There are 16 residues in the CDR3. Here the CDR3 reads CASSQPGLYSYNEQFF.

CDR3 protein: CASIKGSLFSTTGSGELFF. V usage is TRBV7-9 and J usage is TRBJ2-2. Germline-derived CDR1 and CDR2 are SEHNR and FQNEAQ (reference sequence). CDR3 length equals 19 residues.